Reported below is one T cell receptor beta chain. This receptor's antigen is unknown. Base qualities were left out, and no much larger clone turns up one base away. This specimen belongs to a study of blood T cell repertoires in COVID-19 (dated by TCRdb to 2018 to 2020). As for the study more broadly: The collaborator samples originated in the United States, Italy and Spain and spanned the acute and convalescent phases of COVID-19. The prospective study material was composed of cDNA or gDNA derived from T cells, B-cell-depleted T cells, or PBMCs. Subjects who had been exposed to COVID-19, were actively infected with it, or had recovered from it provided the deeply sampled blood TCRbeta repertoires that made up the dataset. The repertoires were released in a freely available public database intended as a resource for research on the immune response to SARS-CoV-2. The samples were drawn from two sources: the first 160 participants of the ongoing ImmuneRACE study, and 950 to 1,500 subjects contributed by 6 global collaborators. The sample metadata nearly always contained a de-identified subject ID, COVID-19 status, age in years and sex. Where available, HLA class I and class II types were obtained from metadata supplied by the sample provider rather than from assay-based typing.

There are 14 amino acids in the CDR3, from cysteine to phenylalanine inclusive. Only the CDR3 region is kept as DNA, spanning 42 bases read in frame from base 1. Based on the germline V gene, the CDR1 and CDR2 sequences are LGHNA and YNFKEQ. V lost 1 base and J lost 6 bases; the stretch between them is 9 bases long. Participants in the prospective study were enrolled through a virtual design, were aged roughly 18 to 100 years, and lived in approximately 24 United States geographic areas. To assign participants to cohorts, the prospective study relied on clinical history that participants themselves reported in a screening survey and a study questionnaire. Exposed participants were defined as having been in contact with someone with a PCR-confirmed or clinician-diagnosed COVID-19 case within 2 weeks of study entry. Each participant in the prospective study had whole blood, serum and a nasopharyngeal or oropharyngeal swab collected by mobile phlebotomists. Over an approximately 2-month period, participants in the prospective study had the option of providing additional blood draws and questionnaires. Prospective study blood samples were shipped either frozen or at room temperature before DNA extraction.

The full study reports these points: The amount of clinical and demographic metadata varied by source and participant and was provided uncurated.

TCRbeta CDR3 regions were amplified from genomic DNA using the immunoSEQ Assay, a bias-controlled multiplex PCR. The paper's processing steps were these. Nucleated cell counts per sample were estimated from amplification of reference gene primers within the assay. Sequence reads were collapsed and filtered to measure the absolute abundance of every unique TCRbeta CDR3 rearrangement. Productive Simpson clonality was computed per sample as the square root of Simpson's diversity index over productive rearrangements. What TCRdb holds here is the immuneACCESS table cut down to in-frame rearrangements. Part of the clones is not present; checked against another copy, under half of the missing clones reflect an unresolved V gene, and the others are unexplained. The V and J calls and clone size are taken from that table; D and trimming were inferred from the DNA. Recorded for this sample are 400,000 to 500,000 clones; 70% to 90% of them occurred a single time. The ten largest clones add up to about 1.5% of the sample.

The sequence derives from a woman under 30 who had been exposed to COVID-19. The rearrangement joined TRBV4-2 to TRBJ1-4; a tentative D match to TRBD1 spans 5 bases. The sequenced material came from PBMCs or T cells enriched from blood (not recorded which). The DNA sequence reads TGTGCCAGCAGCCAAGGGGGCGCGGATGAAAAACTGTTTTTT. Translated, this gives CASSQGGADEKLFF.